This note documents a single T cell receptor (beta chain) sequence. Its target is not known. These data are taken from a study of CD8 T cells in ankylosing spondylitis. General study points: Disease-linked clones reportedly concentrated significantly in matched ankylosing spondylitis synovial fluid.

Making use of molecular barcodes, quantitative 5'-RACE generated TCR beta libraries. A single record per CDR3 protein comes from TCRdb applying MiXCR to the 5' RACE reads. The sample lists 350,000 to 450,000 distinct CDR3 sequences; approximately 20% were seen once. The receptor comes from a male donor with ankylosing spondylitis or in good health (not recorded which). The sequenced sample was blood, either unsorted or a sorted T cell fraction (not recorded which).

The CDR3 DNA is TGTGCCGGGCGGGACTCGGCGTCCTACGAGCAGTACTTC. As protein: CAGRDSASYEQYF. This chain joins TRBV2 and TRBJ2-7, with D perhaps matching TRBD2 (6 bases). The CDR3 sequence is 13 residues long. The V gene lost 11 bases and the J gene lost 1 base, with 15 bases spanning the gap. Germline assignment: CDR1 SNHLY and CDR2 FYNNEI. The full variable domain, in which reference TRBV2 and TRBJ2-7 provide the parts outside the CDR3, is EPEVTQTPSHQVTQMGQEVILRCVPISNHLYFYWYRQILGQKVEFLVSFYNNEISEKSEIFDDQFSVERPDGSNFTLKIRSTKLEDSAMYFCAGRDSASYEQYFGPGTRLTVT.